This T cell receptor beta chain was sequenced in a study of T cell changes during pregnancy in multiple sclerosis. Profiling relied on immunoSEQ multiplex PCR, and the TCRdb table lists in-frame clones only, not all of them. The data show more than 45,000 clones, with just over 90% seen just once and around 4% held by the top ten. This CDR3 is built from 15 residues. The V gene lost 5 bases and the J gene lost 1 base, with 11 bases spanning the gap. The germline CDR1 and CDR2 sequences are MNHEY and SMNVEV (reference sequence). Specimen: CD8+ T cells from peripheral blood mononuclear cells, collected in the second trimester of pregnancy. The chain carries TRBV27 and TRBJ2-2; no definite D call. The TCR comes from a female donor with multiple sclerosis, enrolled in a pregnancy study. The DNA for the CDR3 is TGTGCCAGCAGTCTCCGCCCCGGGAACACCGGGGAGCTGTTTTTT. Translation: CASSLRPGNTGELFF.